The 11 T cell receptor beta chains presented below share a single source sample, sequenced in a study of blood T cells in healthy people across ages. The authors ran a second PCR of about 6 to 11 cycles using a sample-barcoded 5' primer and a J-beta primer mix. TCRdb analysed the 5' RACE reads with MiXCR anew, one entry per CDR3 protein. The data show around 1.7 million distinct CDR3 sequences, 28% seen once. The sample consisted of blood. The receptors shown here come from a woman aged 25 to 39 in good health.

There are a few counts of this clonotype. This chain connects TRBV19 to TRBJ2-1; 8 bases agree with TRBD1. Germline values: CDR1 LNHDA, CDR2 SQIVND (reference sequence). CDR3 size: 14 residues. Trimming took 10 bases from V and 2 from J; bases not matched to a gene: 7. CDR3 DNA sequence: TGTGCCACGAAGCCGGACAGGGCCTACAATGAGCAGTTCTTC. Amino acids: CATKPDRAYNEQFF.

Regarding this clonotype: Being one base from a much bigger clone, this may be a read error. V gene TRBV6-5 combines with J gene TRBJ1-2; unclear D gene. The CDR3 contains 16 residues. Germline V CDR1 and CDR2: MNHEY, SVGAGI. V was pared by 5 bases and J by 0 bases, with 16 bases between. CDR3 nucleotide sequence: TGTGCCAGCAGTCCTGTGGGAAGCGGAGCTAACTATGGCTACACCTTC. The encoded protein is CASSPVGSGANYGYTF.

This clonotype was picked up many times. The rearrangement uses TRBV10-3 and TRBJ2-7; D possibly uses TRBD1 or TRBD2 (5 bases each). There are 13 residues in the CDR3. Trimming removed 10 bases at V and 5 bases at J, with 18 bases between. CDR1 is ENHRY, CDR2 SYGVKD, per germline. CDR3 amino acids: CATSTGAIDEQYF. In DNA form, the CDR3 reads TGTGCCACCTCCACCGGGGCCATCGACGAGCAGTACTTC.

The genes are TRBV12-3 or TRBV12-4 and TRBJ2-1; 8 bases align to TRBD1. The CDR3 totals 14 residues. Losses at the gene ends were 4 bases for V and 10 bases for J; bases not matched to a gene: 9. CDR3 nucleotides: TGTGCCAGCAGTTCGGAGACTGGACAGGGCGAGCAGTTCTTC. Protein: CASSSETGQGEQFF.

This clonotype has ten or more counts. This chain connects TRBV10-3 to TRBJ2-5; no firm D call. This CDR3 spans 11 amino acids. V lost 9 bases, J lost 2 bases, and 7 bases lay in between. Germline V gene sequence: CDR1 ENHRY, CDR2 SYGVKD. The CDR3 loop is CAIGKQETQYF. The CDR3 nucleotides read TGTGCCATTGGGAAGCAAGAGACCCAGTACTTC.

In this sample, this clonotype turned up a few times. J is TRBJ2-1 and V is TRBV6-2 or TRBV6-3; TRBD2 matches at 7 bases. V lost 9 bases and J lost 4; bases outside the gene matches: 6. The CDR3 runs to 13 residues. Germline V CDR1 and CDR2: MNHEY, SVGEGT. CDR3 sequence reads: CASYSGLYNEQFF. In DNA form, the CDR3 reads TGTGCCAGTTATAGCGGGCTTTACAATGAGCAGTTCTTC.

The rearrangement links TRBV7-2 to TRBJ1-4, with unresolved D. CDR3 length: 14 residues. V lost 5 bases and J lost 2, with 9 bases in between. Per germline, CDR1 SGHTA and CDR2 FQGNSA. CDR3 region: CASSMSRTNEKLFF. DNA for the CDR3: TGTGCCAGCAGCATGTCACGCACTAATGAAAAACTGTTTTTT.

On this clonotype: Sequence at one end of the junction differs from germline and may be a read error. V usage is TRBV12-3 or TRBV12-4 and J usage is TRBJ2-3; 10 bases line up with TRBD2. This CDR3 contains 14 residues. This CDR3 reads CASRTSGILDAQYF. CDR3 bases: TGTGCCAGCAGAACTAGCGGGATTCTAGATGCGCAGTATTTT.

For this clonotype: An end of the junction does not agree with germline; a read error may underlie this. The V call is TRBV3-1, the J call TRBJ2-7; perhaps TRBD2 as D (6 bases). Germline V gene data show CDR1 as LGHDT and CDR2 as YNNKEL (reference sequence). The CDR3 is 14 residues long. The CDR3 coding sequence is TGTGCCGGCAGCCATGGAGGGTCCGCCTACGAGCAGTACTTC. Amino acids: CAGSHGGSAYEQYF.

This clonotype was seen a handful of times. A much larger clone sits a single nucleotide away, making a read error possible. The genes are TRBV12-3 or TRBV12-4 and TRBJ2-3; 12 bases map to TRBD2. The trim removed 5 bases at V and 4 bases at J, leaving 4 bases unmatched. This CDR3 region has 15 residues. The CDR3 sequence: CASSMTSGSPDTQYF. In DNA form, the CDR3 reads TGTGCCAGCAGTATGACTAGCGGGAGCCCAGATACGCAGTATTTT.

This clonotype was seen a handful of times. CDR3 loop: CASSSLTVNEKLFF. The CDR3 DNA reads as TGTGCCAGCAGTTCCCTGACAGTGAATGAAAAACTGTTTTTT. The J gene is TRBJ1-4, the V gene TRBV28; a possible D gene is TRBD1 (5 bases). This CDR3 contains 14 residues. Germline CDR1 MDHEN, CDR2 SYDVKM. V was shortened by 4 bases and J by 5 bases, with 11 bases between the two germline ends.